The 27 T cell receptor beta chains reported below all come from one sample, sequenced in a study of CD8+CD57+ T cells in acquired aplastic anemia. It was patients with CD8+CD57+ cell expansion by flow cytometry who were chosen for sequencing. Investigators profiled TCR beta VDJ and CDR3 from genomic DNA template. TCRdb fed the reads into MiXCR, producing one record per CDR3 protein. The sample has approximately 180,000 distinct CDR3 sequences, 48% seen once; the top ten hold about 1.7%. The sample comprised sorted CD4+, CD8+, or CD8+CD57+ T cells (not recorded which) from PBMCs. The receptors were gathered from a human donor with aplastic anemia.

This chain connects TRBV28 to TRBJ2-2; D not resolved. V was trimmed by 5 bases and J by 7 bases, leaving 8 bases between them. Germline V gene lookup returns CDR1 MDHEN and CDR2 SYDVKM. The CDR3 has 12 amino acids. The CDR3 DNA sequence: TGTGCCAGCAGTCTCAGAGGCGGGGAGCTGTTTTTT. Its translation is CASSLRGGELFF. Supplemented by reference TRBV28 and TRBJ2-2, the full variable domain reads DVKVTQSSRYLVKRTGEKVFLECVQDMDHENMFWYRQDPGLGLRLIYFSYDVKMKEKGDIPEGYSVSREKKERFSLILESASTNQTSMYLCASSLRGGELFFGEGSRLTVL.

The V gene is TRBV10-3, the J gene TRBJ2-3; a weak D match, TRBD1 (5 bases). The germline CDR1 and CDR2 sequences are ENHRY and SYGVKD. The CDR3 loop spans 16 amino acids. Trimming took off 2 bases at V and 1 base at J, with 13 bases between the two ends. The CDR3 loop reads CAISETSRTRTDTQYF. DNA for the CDR3: TGTGCCATCAGTGAGACCTCCAGGACACGCACAGATACGCAGTATTTT.

The V and J genes are TRBV29-1 and TRBJ1-2, with TRBD1 identical over 8 bases. In germline, CDR1 is SQVTM, CDR2 ANQGSEA. V lost 0 bases and J lost 4; bases outside the gene matches: 10. There are 16 residues in the CDR3. CDR3 DNA sequence: TGCAGCGTTGAAGATCAGTCAGGGGGCTTAGGCTATGGCTACACCTTC. It codes for CSVEDQSGGLGYGYTF.

The rearrangement joins TRBV27 to TRBJ1-6; tentative D call: TRBD1 (6 bases). The length of the CDR3 is 15 residues. Trimming took 7 bases from V and 9 from J, leaving 19 bases between them. The germline V gene encodes CDR1 MNHEY and CDR2 SMNVEV (reference sequence). The DNA of the CDR3 is TGTGCCAGCACCCGGACAGCGAGACATGGTTCACCCCTCCACTTT. Its protein is CASTRTARHGSPLHF.

This clonotype was observed a handful of times. The chain links TRBV10-3 to TRBJ1-1; D not resolved. Trimming stripped 3 bases from V and 2 bases from J, with 4 bases between. This CDR3 is 12 amino acids long. The germline V gene encodes CDR1 ENHRY and CDR2 SYGVKD. The CDR3 DNA reads as TGTGCCATCAGTGAAGATAACACTGAAGCTTTCTTT. Translating gives CAISEDNTEAFF.

This clonotype was counted at least ten times. The J gene is TRBJ1-2, the V gene TRBV7-3, with TRBD1 matching over 7 bases. CDR3 length equals 13 residues. CDR1 and CDR2 from the germline V gene are SGHTA and FQGTGA. The J segment lost 2 bases and the V segment lost 5 bases, leaving 2 bases of the junction unmatched. The CDR3: CASSPDRNYGYTF. Written as DNA, the CDR3 is TGTGCCAGCAGCCCGGACAGGAACTATGGCTACACCTTC.

There are many counts of this clonotype. The V call is TRBV20-1, the J call TRBJ1-1; TRBD1 might be the D (5 bases). V dropped 3 bases and J dropped 1 base, with 12 bases sitting between them. The CDR3 covers 14 residues. Germline assignment: CDR1 DFQATT and CDR2 SNEGSKA (reference sequence). In DNA form, the CDR3 reads TGCAGTGCTAGGGCCGGGACTGCGAACACTGAAGCTTTCTTT. Translated: CSARAGTANTEAFF.

This sequence joins TRBV25-1 and TRBJ1-1; D unclear. The CDR3 totals 17 residues. CDR1 and CDR2 from the germline V gene are MGHDK and SYGVNS. V lost 6 bases to trimming and J lost 5 bases, with 25 bases between them. The CDR3 DNA reads as TGTGCCAGCAGCCCAACGAGGGCAGGTACAACGAGAACTGAAGCTTTCTTT. Translated: CASSPTRAGTTRTEAFF.

V gene TRBV5-1 combines with J gene TRBJ2-7; D unclear. CDR1 and CDR2 from the germline V gene are SGHRS and YFSETQ. V lost 6 bases to trimming and J lost 2 bases, with 9 bases between them. The CDR3 extends over 12 amino acids. The CDR3 DNA reads as TGCGCCAGCACAGCGAACACCTACGAGCAGTACTTC. It translates to CASTANTYEQYF.

The rearrangement uses TRBV9 and TRBJ2-5, with a tentative D call TRBD2 (6 bases). The CDR3 totals 15 residues. Deletions cut 0 bases from V and 2 bases from J, with 11 bases between. CDR1 is SGDLS and CDR2 is YYNGEE in the germline V gene. The CDR3 nucleotides read TGTGCCAGCAGCGTAGTTCCGGGAGTACAAGAGACCCAGTACTTC. As protein: CASSVVPGVQETQYF.

The rearrangement uses TRBV2 and TRBJ1-1; tentatively, D is TRBD1 (5 bases). The V and J ends lost 0 bases and 4 bases respectively, with 15 bases between them. This CDR3 has 16 residues. CDR1 SNHLY and CDR2 FYNNEI come from the germline V gene. This CDR3 is CASSEAPRGAGTEAFF. CDR3 DNA sequence: TGTGCCAGCAGTGAAGCGCCGAGGGGCGCCGGCACTGAAGCTTTCTTT.

In its sample, this clonotype was seen a few times. The chain recombines TRBV19 with TRBJ2-2, with D unclear. Trimming left V 6 bases short and J 5 bases short, with 4 bases between. The CDR3 contains 11 residues. Germline CDR1 LNHDA, CDR2 SQIVND (reference sequence). CDR3 bases: TGTGCCAGTAGGCTGACCGGGGAGCTGTTTTTT. Residues: CASRLTGELFF.

On this clonotype itself: This clone may be a read error of a much larger clone one base away. V gene TRBV5-1 combines with J gene TRBJ2-5; D is unresolved. The CDR3 is 11 amino acids. Germline assignment: CDR1 SGHRS and CDR2 YFSETQ. The CDR3 nucleotides are TGCGCCAGCAGCTTTCAAGGGACCCAGTACTTC. This translates into CASSFQGTQYF. The whole variable domain, filled in from reference TRBV5-1 and TRBJ2-5, reads KAGVTQTPRYLIKTRGQQVTLSCSPISGHRSVSWYQQTPGQGLQFLFEYFSETQRNKGNFPGRFSGRQFSNSRSEMNVSTLELGDSALYLCASSFQGTQYFGPGTRLLVL.

A few counts support this clonotype. CDR3 in amino acids: CASSLLPDSSYEQYF. The CDR3 coding sequence is TGTGCCAGCAGCTTACTACCAGATAGCTCCTACGAGCAGTACTTC. V gene TRBV7-6 combines with J gene TRBJ2-7; D is undetermined. Germline lookup yields CDR1 SGHVS and CDR2 FNYEAQ. Trimming stripped 2 bases from V and 0 bases from J, with 11 bases between. This CDR3 region has 15 residues.

CDR3 residues: CASSQETGGLVQPQHF. For the CDR3, the DNA is TGTGCCAGCAGCCAAGAGACAGGGGGCTTGGTTCAGCCCCAGCATTTT. The gene calls are TRBV3-1 and TRBJ1-5; the match to TRBD1 covers 10 bases. CDR3 length: 16 residues. Germline trimming cut 0 bases from V and 6 bases from J; bases unmatched to any gene: 5. Germline V gene lookup returns CDR1 LGHDT and CDR2 YNNKEL (reference sequence).

Regarding this clonotype: A clone one base away is much larger, so this may be a read error. V is TRBV20-1 and J is TRBJ1-1, with 7 bases lining up with TRBD1. The germline gives CDR1 DFQATT, CDR2 SNEGSKA (reference sequence). V shed 0 bases, J shed 0 bases, and the junction held 22 bases outside the gene matches. This CDR3 has 21 residues. This CDR3 reads CSARDEASIPGTEFMNTEAFF. The CDR3 nucleotides are TGCAGTGCTAGAGATGAAGCGTCGATCCCCGGGACAGAATTTATGAACACTGAAGCTTTCTTT.

This clonotype was detected many times. The chain recombines TRBV2 with TRBJ2-7; TRBD1 matches at 7 bases. Germline lookup yields CDR1 SNHLY and CDR2 FYNNEI. This CDR3 has 14 amino acids. V gave up 5 bases and J gave up 3 bases; unmatched junction bases: 7. CDR3 nucleotides: TGTGCCAGCAGTTTGACAGGGATTGGCTACGAGCAGTACTTC. Protein: CASSLTGIGYEQYF.

The CDR3 region is CASSVGNTNSPLHF. CDR3 nucleotides: TGTGCCAGCAGCGTGGGAAACACTAATTCACCCCTCCACTTT. V gene TRBV9 combines with J gene TRBJ1-6; no clear D. The V and J ends lost 2 bases and 6 bases respectively, with 9 bases between them. The CDR3 loop spans 14 amino acids. Germline loops: CDR1 SGDLS, CDR2 YYNGEE.

This clonotype was seen a few times. The gene calls are TRBV10-3 and TRBJ1-2, with D maybe TRBD1 (5 bases). The CDR3 covers 13 residues. CDR1 ENHRY and CDR2 SYGVKD come from the germline V gene. V dropped 11 bases and J dropped 4 bases, with 17 bases sitting between them. Here the CDR3 reads CAVSRDGGYGYTF. The CDR3 nucleotides read TGTGCCGTTTCCAGGGACGGGGGCTATGGCTACACCTTC.

V gene TRBV10-2 combines with J gene TRBJ1-2, with TRBD1 as a possible D gene (6 bases). The V gene lost 4 bases and the J gene lost 6 bases, with 9 bases spanning the gap. Germline CDR1 WSHSY, CDR2 SAAADI. The CDR3 has 12 amino acids. The CDR3 loop reads CASSVQGHGYTF. The CDR3 DNA reads TGCGCCAGCAGTGTCCAGGGGCATGGCTACACCTTC.

The chain recombines TRBV7-6 with TRBJ2-7; D is ambiguous. Trimming pared 3 bases from V and 4 bases from J, leaving 7 bases between. The CDR3 runs to 12 residues. Germline values: CDR1 SGHVS, CDR2 FNYEAQ. The CDR3 nucleotides are TGTGCCAGCAGCTTGCTCCTGTACGAGCAGTACTTC. As protein: CASSLLLYEQYF. The whole variable domain, remainder taken from reference TRBV7-6 and TRBJ2-7, is GAGVSQSPRYKVTKRGQDVALRCDPISGHVSLYWYRQALGQGPEFLTYFNYEAQQDKSGLPNDRFSAERPEGSISTLTIQRTEQRDSAMYRCASSLLLYEQYFGPGTRLTVT.

The chain employs TRBV15 and TRBJ2-2; 10 bases align to TRBD1. Germline V gives CDR1 LNHNV, CDR2 YYDKDF (reference sequence). V lost 9 bases, J lost 0 bases, and 4 bases stayed unmatched. The CDR3 consists of 15 residues. CDR3 sequence: CATRQGAPNTGELFF. DNA of the CDR3: TGTGCCACTCGACAGGGGGCGCCGAACACCGGGGAGCTGTTTTTT.

The chain carries TRBV9 and TRBJ2-7; D call uncertain. V was cut by 2 bases and J by 2 bases, with 8 bases left in between. The CDR3 is 13 amino acids. Germline V gives CDR1 SGDLS, CDR2 YYNGEE. The CDR3 DNA sequence: TGTGCCAGCAGCGTGGCAGGCACCTACGAGCAGTACTTC. The encoded protein is CASSVAGTYEQYF.

This chain links TRBV6-1 with TRBJ1-6, with 11 bases matching TRBD1. Trimming cost V 7 bases and J 6 bases; bases outside gene matches: 14. Germline V lookup: CDR1 MNHNS, CDR2 SASEGT. There are 18 residues in the CDR3. CDR3 DNA: TGTGCCAGCACCCCGGGGACAGGGGGGACCTCGCGTAATTCACCCCTCCACTTT. Amino acids: CASTPGTGGTSRNSPLHF.

The rearrangement uses TRBV4-1 and TRBJ1-3; the D is unclear. Trimming took 1 base from V and 3 from J, leaving 10 bases between them. Germline loops: CDR1 MGHRA, CDR2 YSYEKL. The CDR3 is 15 amino acids. The CDR3 sequence is CASSQVGLVGNTIYF. The CDR3, as DNA: TGCGCCAGCAGCCAAGTGGGATTGGTTGGAAACACCATATATTTT.

The rearrangement links TRBV5-4 to TRBJ2-2; the D gene is possibly TRBD1 (6 bases). Germline CDR1 SGHNT, CDR2 YYREEE (reference sequence). Trimming pared 0 bases from V and 0 bases from J, leaving 9 bases between. The CDR3 totals 16 residues. Here the CDR3 DNA reads TGTGCCAGCAGCTTGGCGAGGACAGCGAACACCGGGGAGCTGTTTTTT. Its translation is CASSLARTANTGELFF.

The chain couples TRBV20-1 to TRBJ2-2; D remains unclear. Deletions cut 3 bases from V and 1 base from J, with 6 bases between. The CDR3 length is 13 residues. Germline V gene lookup returns CDR1 DFQATT and CDR2 SNEGSKA (reference sequence). The CDR3 loop reads CSASSKNTGELFF. The CDR3 nucleotides read TGCAGTGCTAGTTCAAAGAACACCGGGGAGCTGTTTTTT.